This T cell receptor (beta chain) was sequenced in a study of T cells in tuberculosis (dated by TCRdb to the late 2010s). Describing the broader study: To characterize T cells specific for the mycobacterial lipid antigen glucose monomycolate (GMM), the study used CD1B tetramers together with high-throughput TCR immunosequencing. A South African clinical cohort compared IGRA-negative adolescents, IGRA-positive adolescents with latent tuberculosis and adults with active tuberculosis, approximately ten per group. Study-wide findings and limitations: Shorter CDR3-alpha lengths in active tuberculosis patients partly drove the smaller NN-distances, and the TCR-beta difference was not statistically significant. Smaller mean NN-distances to GMM-specific TCRs were observed in active tuberculosis TCR-alpha repertoires than in IGRA-negative controls, suggesting clonal expansion of GMM-specific TCRs. An accuracy of 80% to 90% (AUROC more than 0.8) was reached by a classifier using the diverse GMM-specific repertoire, compared with 60% to 70% accuracy when GEM motif frequencies were used. Which clinical samples got chosen depended on the availability of cryopreserved specimens, and the active tuberculosis cases were adults, whereas the controls were adolescents.

At study entry, adolescents were screened for latent tuberculosis infection by tuberculin skin test and QuantiFERON-TB GOLD In-Tube IGRA. Unsorted cryopreserved PBMC were immunosequenced, covering on average approximately 96,000 T cells per clinical donor. Eleven high schools in the Worcester region of the Western Cape, South Africa, served as enrollment sites for adolescents aged 12 to 18 years. Roughly 10 M. tuberculosis-infected and ten uninfected adolescents were selected with matching for age and sex. Adolescent PBMC were isolated from freshly drawn heparinized blood by density centrifugation and cryopreserved. TCR libraries were generated with the immunoSEQ multiplex PCR assay, using TCR-beta and/or TCR-alpha/delta assays for each sample. The amplified TCR libraries were sequenced on the Illumina high-throughput platform. The published analysis was carried out like this. Clustering and dimensionality reduction were performed using pairwise TCRdist distances among GMM-specific receptors from ex vivo sorted or in vitro expanded T cells. Each clinical repertoire received a mean NN-distance score, defined as the average TCRdist to the nearest 10% of tetramer-positive reference sequences. GEM TCR motif frequency was calculated as the fraction of unique TCRs that matched known GEM sequences by V/J usage and CDR3 length. Active tuberculosis was classified by linear discriminant analysis with leave-one-out cross-validation, implemented in scikit-learn. This immuneACCESS table, as held by TCRdb, lists in-frame sequences with V and J called but not all clones. Of the missing ones, under half trace to an unresolved V gene in checked studies; the others have no known cause. That table is the source of V, J and clone size, and D and trimming were worked out from the DNA. Present in this sample are around 33,000 clones, under 95% of which were seen just once. The top ten hold 7% to 8% of the sample.

V is cut by 1 base and J by 8 bases, and the space between the germline ends is 11 bases. The CDR3 goes from the cysteine to the phenylalanine over 14 residues. Only CDR3 DNA remains: 42 bases, in frame from the first base. Sequences MGHDK (CDR1) and SYGVNS (CDR2) are obtained from the germline V gene. With respect to this clone: Its antigen is currently not known. Within one base of it there is no much larger clone, and no base qualities were kept.

The chain employs TRBV25-1 and TRBJ1-4, with a weak D call of TRBD1 (5 bases match). Sequences were obtained from PBMCs. This sequence was found in a donor between 10 and 35 years old with latent tuberculosis or without tuberculosis infection. Some clones in this sample may be carry-over from other donors' samples. In nucleotide form, the sequence is TGTGCCAGCAGTGAATGGGGGGGAGCGGAAAAACTGTTTTTT. It translates as CASSEWGGAEKLFF.